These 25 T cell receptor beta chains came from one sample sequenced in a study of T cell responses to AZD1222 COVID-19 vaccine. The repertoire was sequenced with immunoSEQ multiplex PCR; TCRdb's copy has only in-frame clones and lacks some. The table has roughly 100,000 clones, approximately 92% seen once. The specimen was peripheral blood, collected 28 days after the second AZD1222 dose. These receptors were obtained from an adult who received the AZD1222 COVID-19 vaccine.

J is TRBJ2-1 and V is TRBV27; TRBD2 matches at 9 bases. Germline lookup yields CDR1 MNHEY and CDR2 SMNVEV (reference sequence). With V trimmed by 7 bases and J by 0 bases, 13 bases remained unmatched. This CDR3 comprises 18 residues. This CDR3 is CASTPTAGGPVSYNEQFF. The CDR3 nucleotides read TGTGCCAGCACCCCAACCGCGGGAGGGCCTGTCTCCTACAATGAGCAGTTCTTC.

The chain's CDR3 is CASSSQDIATNEKLFF. The CDR3 DNA sequence: TGTGCCAGCAGTTCGCAGGATATTGCAACTAATGAAAAACTGTTTTTT. This chain links TRBV28 with TRBJ1-4; D gene unclear. CDR1 and CDR2 (germline): MDHEN, SYDVKM. The germline V and J ends were trimmed by 4 bases and 0 bases, with 12 bases remaining between them. The CDR3 totals 16 residues.

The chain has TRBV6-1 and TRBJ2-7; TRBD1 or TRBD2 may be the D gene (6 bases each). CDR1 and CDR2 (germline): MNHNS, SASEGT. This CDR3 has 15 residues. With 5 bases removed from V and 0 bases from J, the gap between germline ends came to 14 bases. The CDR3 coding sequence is TGTGCCAGCAGTTCTCGCGGGGACAACTCCTACGAGCAGTACTTC. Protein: CASSSRGDNSYEQYF.

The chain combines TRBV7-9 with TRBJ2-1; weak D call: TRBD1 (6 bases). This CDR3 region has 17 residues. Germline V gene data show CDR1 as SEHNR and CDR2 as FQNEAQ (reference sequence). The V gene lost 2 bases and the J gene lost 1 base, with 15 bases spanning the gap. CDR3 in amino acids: CASSLYAGALSYNEQFF. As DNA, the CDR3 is TGTGCCAGCAGCTTATATGCAGGGGCCCTTTCCTACAATGAGCAGTTCTTC.

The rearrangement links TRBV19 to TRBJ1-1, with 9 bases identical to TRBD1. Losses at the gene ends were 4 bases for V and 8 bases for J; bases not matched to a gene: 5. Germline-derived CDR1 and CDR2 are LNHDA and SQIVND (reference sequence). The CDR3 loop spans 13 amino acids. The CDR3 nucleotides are TGTGCCAGTAGTAAGAGGACAGGGGAAGAAGCTTTCTTT. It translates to CASSKRTGEEAFF.

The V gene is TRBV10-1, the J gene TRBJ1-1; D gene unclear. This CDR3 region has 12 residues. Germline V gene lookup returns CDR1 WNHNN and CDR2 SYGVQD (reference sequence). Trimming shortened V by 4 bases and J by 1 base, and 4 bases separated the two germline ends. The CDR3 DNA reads TGCGCCAGCAGTGTTACGAACACTGAAGCTTTCTTT. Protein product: CASSVTNTEAFF.

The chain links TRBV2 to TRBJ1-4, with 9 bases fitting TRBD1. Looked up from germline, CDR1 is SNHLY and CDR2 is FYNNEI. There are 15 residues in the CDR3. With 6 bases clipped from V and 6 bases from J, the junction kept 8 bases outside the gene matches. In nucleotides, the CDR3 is TGTGCCAGCAGGGGGAACAGGGGGCGATATGAAAAACTGTTTTTT. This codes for CASRGNRGRYEKLFF.

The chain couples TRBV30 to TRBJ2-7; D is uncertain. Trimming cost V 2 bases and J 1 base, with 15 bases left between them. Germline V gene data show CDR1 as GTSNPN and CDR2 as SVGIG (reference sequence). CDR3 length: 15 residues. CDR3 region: CAWSYRTLTSYEQYF. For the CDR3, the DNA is TGTGCCTGGAGTTACCGGACCCTAACATCCTACGAGCAGTACTTC.

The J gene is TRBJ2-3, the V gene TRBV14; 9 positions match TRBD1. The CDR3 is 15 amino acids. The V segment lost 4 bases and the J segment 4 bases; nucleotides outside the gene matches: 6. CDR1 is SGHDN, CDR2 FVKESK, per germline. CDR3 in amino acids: CASSRTGVRADTQYF. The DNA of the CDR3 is TGTGCCAGCAGCCGGACAGGGGTACGCGCAGATACGCAGTATTTT.

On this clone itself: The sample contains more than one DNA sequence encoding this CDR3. The chain's CDR3 is CASSRTENYGYTF. In DNA form, the CDR3 reads TGTGCCAGCAGTCGGACAGAGAACTATGGCTACACCTTC. This sequence joins TRBV12-3 or TRBV12-4 and TRBJ1-2; tentatively, D is TRBD1 (6 bases). CDR3 length: 13 residues. Trimming took off 5 bases at V and 2 bases at J, with 9 bases between the two ends.

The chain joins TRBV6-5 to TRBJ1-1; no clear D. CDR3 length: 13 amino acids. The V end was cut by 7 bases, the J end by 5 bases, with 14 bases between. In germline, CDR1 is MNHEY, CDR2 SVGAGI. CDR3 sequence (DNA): TGTGCCAGCATCAACACGGGAGGGACTGAAGCTTTCTTT. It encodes CASINTGGTEAFF.

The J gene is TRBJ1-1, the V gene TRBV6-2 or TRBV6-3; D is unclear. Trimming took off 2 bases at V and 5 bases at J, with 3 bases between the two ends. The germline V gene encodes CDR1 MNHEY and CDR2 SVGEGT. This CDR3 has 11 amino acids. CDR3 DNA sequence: TGTGCCAGCAGTTACGTTACTGAAGCTTTCTTT. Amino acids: CASSYVTEAFF.

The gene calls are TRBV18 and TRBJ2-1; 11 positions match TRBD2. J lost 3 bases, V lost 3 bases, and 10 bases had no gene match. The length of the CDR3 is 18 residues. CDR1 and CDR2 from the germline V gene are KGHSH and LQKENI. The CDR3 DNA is TGTGCCAGCTCACCCCTCCCGCCTAGCGGGAGGAACTACAATGAGCAGTTCTTC. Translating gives CASSPLPPSGRNYNEQFF.

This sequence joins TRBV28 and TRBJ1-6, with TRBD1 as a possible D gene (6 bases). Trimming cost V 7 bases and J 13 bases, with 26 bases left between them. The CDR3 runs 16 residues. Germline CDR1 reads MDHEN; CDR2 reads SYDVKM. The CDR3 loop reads CASINQGTRKLSPLHF. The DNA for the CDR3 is TGTGCCAGCATAAACCAGGGGACGAGGAAGCTGTCCCCCCTCCACTTT.

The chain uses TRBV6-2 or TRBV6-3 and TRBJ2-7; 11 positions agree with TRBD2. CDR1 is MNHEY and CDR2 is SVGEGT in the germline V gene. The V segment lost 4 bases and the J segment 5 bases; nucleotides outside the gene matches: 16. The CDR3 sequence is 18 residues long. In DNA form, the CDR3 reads TGTGCCAGCAGTTCCCCAACCTATCTGCTAGCGGGAGGACACGAGCAGTACTTC. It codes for CASSSPTYLLAGGHEQYF.

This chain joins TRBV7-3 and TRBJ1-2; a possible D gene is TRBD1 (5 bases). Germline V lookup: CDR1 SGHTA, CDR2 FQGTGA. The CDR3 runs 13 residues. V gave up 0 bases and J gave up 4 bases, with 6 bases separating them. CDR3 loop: CASSLTGTYGYTF. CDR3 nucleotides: TGTGCCAGCAGCTTAACAGGGACCTATGGCTACACCTTC.

The CDR3 loop is CASSSSTVKSPGNTIYF. In DNA, the CDR3 is TGTGCCAGCAGCTCCTCGACAGTAAAGTCCCCTGGAAACACCATATATTTT. The chain has TRBV5-4 and TRBJ1-3, with TRBD1 as a possible D gene (5 bases). The CDR3 has 17 amino acids. CDR1 SGHNT and CDR2 YYREEE come from the germline V gene (reference sequence). V dropped 3 bases and J dropped 2 bases, with 18 bases sitting between them.

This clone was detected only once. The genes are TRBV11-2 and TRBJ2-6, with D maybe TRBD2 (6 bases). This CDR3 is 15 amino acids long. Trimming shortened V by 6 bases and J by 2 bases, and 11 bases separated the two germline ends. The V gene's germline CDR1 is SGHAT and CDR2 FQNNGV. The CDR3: CASSPRRAGANVLTF. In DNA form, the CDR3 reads TGTGCCAGCAGTCCCAGGAGGGCTGGGGCCAACGTCCTGACTTTC. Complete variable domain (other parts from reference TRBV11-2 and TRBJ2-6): EAGVAQSPRYKIIEKRQSVAFWCNPISGHATLYWYQQILGQGPKLLIQFQNNGVVDDSQLPKDRFSAERLKGVDSTLKIQPAKLEDSAVYLCASSPRRAGANVLTFGAGSRLTVL.

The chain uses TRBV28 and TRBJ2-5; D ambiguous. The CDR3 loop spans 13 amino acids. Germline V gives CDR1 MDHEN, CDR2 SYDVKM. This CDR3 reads CASLERVQETQYF. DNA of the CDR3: TGTGCGAGCTTGGAAAGGGTTCAAGAGACCCAGTACTTC.

CDR3 sequence (DNA): TGTGCCAGCAGTTTAGTAGGGGGCTACGAGCAGTACTTC. This gives the protein CASSLVGGYEQYF. The genes are TRBV12-3 or TRBV12-4 and TRBJ2-7, with a tentative D call TRBD1 (6 bases). V was clipped by 1 base and J by 3 bases, with 7 bases between them. CDR3 length equals 13 residues.

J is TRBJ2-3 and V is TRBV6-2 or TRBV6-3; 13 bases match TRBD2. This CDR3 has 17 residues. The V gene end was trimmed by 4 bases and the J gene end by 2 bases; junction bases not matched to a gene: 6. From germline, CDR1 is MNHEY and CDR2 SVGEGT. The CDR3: CASSSRTSGSNTDTQYF. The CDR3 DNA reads TGTGCCAGCAGTTCCAGGACTAGCGGGAGTAACACAGATACGCAGTATTTT.

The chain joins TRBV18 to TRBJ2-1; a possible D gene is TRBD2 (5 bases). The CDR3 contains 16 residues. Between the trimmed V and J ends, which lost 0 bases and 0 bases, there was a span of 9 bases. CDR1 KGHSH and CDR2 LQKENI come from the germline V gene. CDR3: CASSPPGKSSYNEQFF. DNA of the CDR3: TGTGCCAGCTCACCACCCGGGAAGAGCTCCTACAATGAGCAGTTCTTC.

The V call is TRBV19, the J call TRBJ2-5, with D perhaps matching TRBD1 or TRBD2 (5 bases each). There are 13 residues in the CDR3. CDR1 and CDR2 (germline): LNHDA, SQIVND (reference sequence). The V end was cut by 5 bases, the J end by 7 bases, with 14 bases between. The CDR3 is CASSPDSGGTQYF. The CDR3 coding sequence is TGTGCCAGTAGTCCTGACAGTGGGGGGACCCAGTACTTC.

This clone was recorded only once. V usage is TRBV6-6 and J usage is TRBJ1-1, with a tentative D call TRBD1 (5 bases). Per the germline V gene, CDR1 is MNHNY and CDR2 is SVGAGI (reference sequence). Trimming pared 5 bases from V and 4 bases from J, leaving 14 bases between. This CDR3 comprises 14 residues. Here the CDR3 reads CASSPQGSLTEAFF. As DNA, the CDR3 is TGTGCCAGCAGTCCCCAGGGAAGCCTCACTGAAGCTTTCTTT.

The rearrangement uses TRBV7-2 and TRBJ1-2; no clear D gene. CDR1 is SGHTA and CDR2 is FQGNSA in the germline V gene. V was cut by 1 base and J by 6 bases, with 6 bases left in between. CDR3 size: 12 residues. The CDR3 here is CASSLGWNGYTF. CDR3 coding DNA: TGTGCCAGCAGCTTAGGATGGAATGGCTACACCTTC.